The sequence of this TCR beta chain was determined in a study of blood T cell repertoires in COVID-19. The CDR3 spans 13 residues. Looked up from germline, CDR1 is MGHRA and CDR2 is YSYEKL. Trimming removed 5 bases from V and 6 bases from J; junction bases left unmatched: 5. Sequenced by immunoSEQ multiplex PCR; TCRdb stores in-frame clones only, minus some. The sample consists of under 300,000 clones, roughly 85% of them appearing once. The TCR was taken from a woman between 50 and 59 years old who had recovered from COVID-19. The chain employs TRBV4-1 and TRBJ1-2, with TRBD1 identical over 8 bases. What was sequenced was PBMCs or T cells enriched from blood (not recorded which). In DNA, the CDR3 is TGCGCCAGCAGCGGCAGGACAGGGAATGGCTACACCTTC. Amino acid sequence: CASSGRTGNGYTF.